What follows are 11 T cell receptor beta chains derived from one specimen sequenced in a study of blood T cell repertoires in COVID-19. TCRdb's table, derived via immunoSEQ multiplex PCR, lists solely in-frame clones and lacks some. The table lists 160,000 or so clones, approximately 80% of them singletons. Material for sequencing was PBMCs or T cells enriched from blood (not recorded which). The receptors originated from a woman aged 60 to 75 who had recovered from COVID-19.

The rearrangement uses TRBV10-1 and TRBJ1-1; a possible D gene is TRBD1 (6 bases). CDR3 length: 14 residues. Per germline, CDR1 WNHNN and CDR2 SYGVQD (reference sequence). The V end lost 2 bases, the J end lost 6 bases, and 13 bases lay between the germline ends. CDR3 nucleotides: TGCGCCAGCAGTGAGCTCGAGGGGGGGGCTGAAGCTTTCTTT. Residues: CASSELEGGAEAFF.

The rearrangement uses TRBV6-5 and TRBJ1-3; unclear D gene. This CDR3 has 15 amino acids. Trimming took off 2 bases at V and 4 bases at J, with 12 bases between the two ends. Germline V CDR1 and CDR2: MNHEY, SVGAGI. The CDR3 sequence: CASSYEFRGGNTIYF. CDR3 in DNA: TGTGCCAGCAGTTACGAGTTCAGAGGGGGAAACACCATATATTTT.

The J gene is TRBJ2-4, the V gene TRBV11-2; D is perhaps TRBD2 (5 bases). The CDR3 loop spans 14 amino acids. Per germline, CDR1 SGHAT and CDR2 FQNNGV. Between the trimmed V and J ends, which lost 0 bases and 8 bases, there was a span of 11 bases. CDR3 protein: CASSLDPKRDIQYF. In DNA, the CDR3 is TGTGCCAGCAGCTTAGACCCAAAGAGGGACATTCAGTACTTC.

CDR3 coding DNA: TGTGCCAGCCACCCTAGGAGGGGAGCGAACACCGGGGAGCTGTTTTTT. This encodes CASHPRRGANTGELFF. The rearrangement joins TRBV18 to TRBJ2-2; D is possibly TRBD2 (6 bases). The CDR3 sequence is 16 residues long. V was cut by 8 bases and J by 0 bases, with 16 bases left in between. Per the germline V gene, CDR1 is KGHSH and CDR2 is LQKENI.

The V gene is TRBV3-1 (or the pseudogene TRBV3-2), the J gene TRBJ2-5; 10 bases fit TRBD2. The J segment lost 7 bases and the V segment lost 8 bases, leaving 10 bases of the junction unmatched. CDR3 length: 14 residues. Germline CDR1 LGHDT, CDR2 YNNKEL (reference sequence). The CDR3 coding sequence is TGTGCCAGCGATCTAGCGGGGGTCCCGGGGACCCAGTACTTC. Amino acid sequence: CASDLAGVPGTQYF.

The rearrangement uses TRBV7-9 and TRBJ2-3, with no clear D. The CDR3 runs 16 residues. With 2 bases removed from V and 3 bases from J, the gap between germline ends came to 15 bases. CDR1 is SEHNR and CDR2 is FQNEAQ in the germline V gene (reference sequence). The CDR3 bases are TGTGCCAGCAGCTTATCCGATGGCTTAACGACAGATACGCAGTATTTT. Its protein is CASSLSDGLTTDTQYF.

V gene TRBV15 combines with J gene TRBJ1-6, with 7 bases lining up with TRBD1. This CDR3 is 14 amino acids long. V lost 3 bases and J lost 8; bases outside the gene matches: 4. Germline V gives CDR1 LNHNV, CDR2 YYDKDF (reference sequence). DNA of the CDR3: TGTGCCACCAGCAGTAATACAGGGGATTCACCCCTCCACTTT. It yields the protein CATSSNTGDSPLHF.

The chain couples TRBV6-5 to TRBJ1-1; TRBD1 matches 7 bases. The CDR3 spans 15 residues. The V gene's germline CDR1 is MNHEY and CDR2 SVGAGI. Losses at the gene ends were 8 bases for V and 0 bases for J; bases not matched to a gene: 9. The CDR3 loop is CASRSVGQLNTEAFF. CDR3 DNA sequence: TGTGCCAGCCGCTCGGTGGGACAGTTGAACACTGAAGCTTTCTTT.

The CDR3 reads CASLGHGSPEAFF. DNA for the CDR3: TGTGCCAGCCTCGGTCACGGGTCCCCTGAAGCTTTCTTT. V and J are TRBV6-5 and TRBJ1-1; D call uncertain. The germline gives CDR1 MNHEY, CDR2 SVGAGI. The CDR3 contains 13 residues. Deletions cut 8 bases from V and 6 bases from J, with 16 bases between.

The V and J genes are TRBV5-6 and TRBJ2-5; 7 nucleotides match TRBD2. The CDR3 covers 15 residues. The trim removed 7 bases at V and 0 bases at J, leaving 9 bases unmatched. CDR1 is SGHDT, CDR2 YYEEEE, per germline. The chain's CDR3 is CASLREGLYQETQYF. CDR3 bases: TGTGCCAGCTTGAGGGAGGGCCTGTACCAAGAGACCCAGTACTTC. The full variable domain, its missing parts supplied by reference TRBV5-6 and TRBJ2-5, is DAGVTQSPTHLIKTRGQQVTLRCSPKSGHDTVSWYQQALGQGPQFIFQYYEEEERQRGNFPDRFSGHQFPNYSSELNVNALLLGDSALYLCASLREGLYQETQYFGPGTRLLVL.

Concerning this clone: One end of the junction fails to match germline, which may point to a read error. The rearrangement joins TRBV3-1 (or the pseudogene TRBV3-2) to TRBJ2-5, with TRBD2 matching 9 bases. The length of the CDR3 is 12 residues. Germline V gene data show CDR1 as LGHDT and CDR2 as YNNKEL (reference sequence). CDR3 amino acids: CASSFPGLAPDF. In nucleotides, the CDR3 is TGTGCCAGCAGCTTCCCGGGACTAGCCCCCGACTTC.